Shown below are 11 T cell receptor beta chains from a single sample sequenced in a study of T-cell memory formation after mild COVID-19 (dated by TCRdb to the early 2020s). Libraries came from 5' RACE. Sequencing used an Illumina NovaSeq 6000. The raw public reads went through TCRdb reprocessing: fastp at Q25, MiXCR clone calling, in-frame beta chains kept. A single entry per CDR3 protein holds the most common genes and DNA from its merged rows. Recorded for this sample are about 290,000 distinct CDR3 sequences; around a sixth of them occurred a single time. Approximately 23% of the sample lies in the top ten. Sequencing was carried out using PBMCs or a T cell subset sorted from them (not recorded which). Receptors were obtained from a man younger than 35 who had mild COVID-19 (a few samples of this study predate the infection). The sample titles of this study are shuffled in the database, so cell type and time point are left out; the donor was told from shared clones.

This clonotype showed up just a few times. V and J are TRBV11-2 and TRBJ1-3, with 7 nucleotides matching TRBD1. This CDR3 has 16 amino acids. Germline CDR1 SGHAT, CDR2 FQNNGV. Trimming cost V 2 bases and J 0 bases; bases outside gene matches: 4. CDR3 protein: CASSLHYRGSGNTIYF. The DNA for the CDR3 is TGTGCCAGCAGCTTACACTACAGGGGCTCTGGAAACACCATATATTTT.

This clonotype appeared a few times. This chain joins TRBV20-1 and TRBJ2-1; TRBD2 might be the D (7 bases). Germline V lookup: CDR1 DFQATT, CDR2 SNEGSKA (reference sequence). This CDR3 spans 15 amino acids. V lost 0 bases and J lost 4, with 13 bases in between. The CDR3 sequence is CSAREGGQAYNEQFF. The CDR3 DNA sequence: TGCAGTGCTAGAGAGGGGGGGCAAGCGTACAATGAGCAGTTCTTC.

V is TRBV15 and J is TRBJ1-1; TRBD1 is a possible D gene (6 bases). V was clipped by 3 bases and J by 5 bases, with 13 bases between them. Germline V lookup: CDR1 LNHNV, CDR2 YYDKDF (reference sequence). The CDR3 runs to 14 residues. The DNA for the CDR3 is TGTGCCACCAGCAGTCTAGACAGGAGGACTGAAGCTTTCTTT. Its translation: CATSSLDRRTEAFF. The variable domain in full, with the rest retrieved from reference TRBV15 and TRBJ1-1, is DAMVIQNPRYQVTQFGKPVTLSCSQTLNHNVMYWYQQKSSQAPKLLFHYYDKDFNNEADTPDNFQSRRPNTSFCFLDIRSPGLGDTAMYLCATSSLDRRTEAFFGQGTRLTVV.

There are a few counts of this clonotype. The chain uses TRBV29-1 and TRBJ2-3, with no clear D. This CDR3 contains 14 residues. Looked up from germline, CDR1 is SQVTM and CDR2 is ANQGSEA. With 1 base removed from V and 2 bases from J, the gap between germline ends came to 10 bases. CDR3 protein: CSVEGTAITDTQYF. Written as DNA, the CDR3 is TGCAGCGTTGAAGGAACCGCCATCACAGATACGCAGTATTTT.

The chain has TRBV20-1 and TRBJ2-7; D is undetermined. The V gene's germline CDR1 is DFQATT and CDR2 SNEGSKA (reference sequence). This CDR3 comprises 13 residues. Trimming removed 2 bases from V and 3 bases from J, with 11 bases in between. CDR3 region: CSARRRELYEQYF. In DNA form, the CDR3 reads TGCAGTGCTAGACGGAGAGAGCTCTACGAGCAGTACTTC.

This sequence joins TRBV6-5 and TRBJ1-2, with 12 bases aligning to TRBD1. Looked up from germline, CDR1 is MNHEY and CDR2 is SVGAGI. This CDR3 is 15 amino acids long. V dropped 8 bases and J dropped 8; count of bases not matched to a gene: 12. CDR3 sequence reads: CASSKGQGAVRGYTF. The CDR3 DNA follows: TGTGCCAGCTCTAAGGGACAGGGGGCAGTAAGAGGCTACACCTTC.

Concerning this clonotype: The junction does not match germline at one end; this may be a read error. CDR3 sequence (DNA): TGTGCCGGCAGCCAAGATCAAGGGGCGCGTGGCTACACCTTC. Translated: CAGSQDQGARGYTF. This chain links TRBV3-1 with TRBJ1-2; possibly TRBD1 for D (5 bases). The CDR3 is 14 residues long. The germline V gene has CDR1 LGHDT and CDR2 YNNKEL (reference sequence).

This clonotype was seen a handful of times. The CDR3 loop reads CAISEERGRNTGELFF. In DNA, the CDR3 is TGTGCCATCAGTGAGGAGCGGGGTAGGAACACCGGGGAGCTGTTTTTT. The rearrangement uses TRBV10-3 and TRBJ2-2; 7 bases align to TRBD2. The length of the CDR3 is 16 residues. The germline gives CDR1 ENHRY, CDR2 SYGVKD. Unmatched junction bases numbered 4, after V lost 2 bases and J lost 1 base.

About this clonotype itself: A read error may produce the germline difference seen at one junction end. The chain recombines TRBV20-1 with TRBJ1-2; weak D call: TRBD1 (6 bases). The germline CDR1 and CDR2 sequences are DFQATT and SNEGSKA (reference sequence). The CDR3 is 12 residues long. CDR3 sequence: CSAKEVTGIGAF. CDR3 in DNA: TGCAGTGCCAAAGAAGTTACAGGGATAGGCGCCTTC.

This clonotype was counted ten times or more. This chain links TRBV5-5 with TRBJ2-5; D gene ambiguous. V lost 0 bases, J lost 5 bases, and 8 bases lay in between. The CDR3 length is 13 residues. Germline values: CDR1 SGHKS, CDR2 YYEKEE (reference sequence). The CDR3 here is CASSLGRRETQYF. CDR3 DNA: TGTGCCAGCAGCTTGGGCAGAAGGGAGACCCAGTACTTC.

The CDR3 coding sequence is TGTGCCAGCAGCTTGACTAGCGGGGGGCTCACAGATACGCAGTATTTT. Translation: CASSLTSGGLTDTQYF. This chain links TRBV11-3 with TRBJ2-3; 13 nucleotides match TRBD2. The J segment lost 2 bases and the V segment lost 3 bases, leaving 2 bases of the junction unmatched. CDR3 length: 16 amino acids. In germline, CDR1 is SGHNT, CDR2 YENEEA.